This TCR beta chain was documented in a study of cytomegalovirus exposure and HLA in healthy donors. Study-level information: Prior work identified 100 million to 130 million unique TCR beta sequences in roughly 190 million T cells. Unique TCRs numbering some 80 million, obtained from HLA-typed donors, made up an early data release.

The study's findings and limits: Accurate prediction of most subjects' HLA-A and HLA-B alleles from TCR beta sequences was reported.

Primers: 60 Vbeta forward and 13 Jbeta reverse. In the source study's methods: A later analysis counted about 80 million unique TCR beta chains, about 10 million shared. TCRdb's table, derived via immunoSEQ multiplex PCR, lists solely in-frame clones and lacks some. From that table come the V and J calls and clone size; the DNA was used to work out D and trimming. Among some 120,000 clones listed, over 65% were seen once. Points on this clone: Its antigen is still unknown.

V was clipped by 6 bases and J by 4 bases, with 12 bases between them. The V gene's germline CDR1 is MNHNS and CDR2 SASEGT. This CDR3 contains 14 residues. V gene TRBV6-1 combines with J gene TRBJ2-2; unclear D gene. The TCR sequence derives from a man aged 30-40 years in good health and CMV-seronegative. Sequencing was performed on PBMCs. The chain's CDR3 is CASRSQTFTGELFF. In DNA, the CDR3 is TGTGCCAGCAGGTCCCAGACTTTCACCGGGGAGCTGTTTTTT.